One and the same sample provided the 19 T cell receptor beta chains below, sequenced in a study of metastatic and nonmetastatic thyroid tumors. TCRdb re-called the PCR reads with MiXCR. The sample holds roughly 40,000 clones, approximately 15% seen once. All patients were untreated before thyroid surgery. Sequencing input: blood. These TCRs come from a female donor with papillary thyroid cancer or a benign thyroid nodule (not recorded which). Some clones in this sample may be carry-over from other donors' samples.

This clone was observed at least ten times. V is TRBV25-1 and J is TRBJ2-5; weak D call: TRBD2 (7 bases). CDR1 and CDR2 from the germline V gene are MGHDK and SYGVNS. V lost 4 bases to trimming and J lost 2 bases, with 11 bases between them. The CDR3 runs 14 residues. The CDR3 is CASSVRGGQETQYF. The CDR3 coding sequence is TGTGCCAGCAGTGTCAGGGGAGGGCAAGAGACCCAGTACTTC. The entire variable domain, with the rest obtained from reference TRBV25-1 and TRBJ2-5, is as follows: EADIYQTPRYLVIGTGKKITLECSQTMGHDKMYWYQQDPGMELHLIHYSYGVNSTEKGDLSSESTVSRIRTEHFPLTLESARPSHTSQYLCASSVRGGQETQYFGPGTRLLVL.

This clone was recorded many times. The chain has TRBV7-9 and TRBJ2-7; the D is unclear. With 1 base removed from V and 3 bases from J, the gap between germline ends came to 10 bases. The CDR3 runs to 14 residues. Germline V CDR1 and CDR2: SEHNR, FQNEAQ (reference sequence). The CDR3 reads CASSLGVSYYEQYF. Here the CDR3 DNA reads TGTGCCAGCAGCTTAGGTGTCAGTTACTACGAGCAGTACTTC.

In its sample, this clone was seen many times. CDR3 protein: CASSVGPGSEQYF. CDR3 DNA sequence: TGTGCCAGCAGTGTGGGACCCGGCAGCGAGCAGTACTTC. The J gene is TRBJ2-7, the V gene TRBV2; D could derive from TRBD1 or TRBD2 (5 bases each). Deletions cut 4 bases from V and 6 bases from J, with 13 bases between. Looked up from germline, CDR1 is SNHLY and CDR2 is FYNNEI. The CDR3 has 13 residues. Looking up the rest from reference TRBV2 and TRBJ2-7 gives the full variable domain: EPEVTQTPSHQVTQMGQEVILRCVPISNHLYFYWYRQILGQKVEFLVSFYNNEISEKSEIFDDQFSVERPDGSNFTLKIRSTKLEDSAMYFCASSVGPGSEQYFGPGTRLTVT.

This clone was counted many times. V is TRBV10-3 and J is TRBJ2-1, with 9 bases fitting TRBD2. This CDR3 spans 14 amino acids. After removal of 5 bases from V and 8 bases from J, the junction contained 7 bases not matched to a gene. Per germline, CDR1 ENHRY and CDR2 SYGVKD. The CDR3 reads CAISFGTSIDEQFF. In nucleotides, the CDR3 is TGTGCCATCAGTTTCGGGACTAGCATCGATGAGCAGTTCTTC.

The genes are TRBV2 and TRBJ1-6, with D perhaps matching TRBD1 (6 bases). The length of the CDR3 is 16 residues. Germline CDR1 SNHLY, CDR2 FYNNEI. Deletions cut 0 bases from V and 9 bases from J, with 15 bases between. CDR3 DNA sequence: TGTGCCAGCAGTGAAGCTTCGGGGGCCCTGGGTTCACCCCTCCACTTT. It translates to CASSEASGALGSPLHF.

The chain uses TRBV6-5 and TRBJ1-2; 8 bases are a match to TRBD1. This CDR3 contains 17 residues. V lost 2 bases and J lost 2; bases outside the gene matches: 10. Germline V gene sequence: CDR1 MNHEY, CDR2 SVGAGI. In nucleotides, the CDR3 is TGTGCCAGCAGTTACACAACCCCACAGGGGGGCAACTATGGCTACACCTTC. This gives the protein CASSYTTPQGGNYGYTF.

In this sample, this clone turned up a few times. The chain links TRBV18 to TRBJ1-5; D might be TRBD1 (6 bases). Germline V gene lookup returns CDR1 KGHSH and CDR2 LQKENI. The CDR3 consists of 16 residues. Trimming took off 1 base at V and 1 base at J, with 11 bases between the two ends. The CDR3 bases are TGTGCCAGCTCACCACTACAGGGAAAGAGCAATCAGCCCCAGCATTTT. Protein product: CASSPLQGKSNQPQHF.

This clone was observed a few times. V is TRBV18 and J is TRBJ2-3; D remains unclear. The V end was cut by 4 bases, the J end by 4 bases, with 6 bases between. Per the germline V gene, CDR1 is KGHSH and CDR2 is LQKENI. The CDR3 extends over 12 amino acids. CDR3 sequence (DNA): TGTGCCAGCTCACAAAACGCAGATACGCAGTATTTT. It encodes CASSQNADTQYF.

The chain has TRBV20-1 and TRBJ2-5, with TRBD2 matching 12 bases. The CDR3 is 17 residues long. Per the germline V gene, CDR1 is DFQATT and CDR2 is SNEGSKA (reference sequence). V shed 2 bases, J shed 7 bases, and the junction held 14 bases outside the gene matches. CDR3 residues: CSARMASGRDGRGTQYF. The CDR3 nucleotides read TGCAGTGCTAGAATGGCTAGCGGGAGGGACGGTCGAGGGACCCAGTACTTC.

In its sample, this clone ranks as medium-sized. The chain couples TRBV12-3 or TRBV12-4 to TRBJ2-1; 8 nucleotides align to TRBD2. CDR3 length equals 13 residues. Losses at the gene ends were 4 bases for V and 7 bases for J; bases not matched to a gene: 3. The CDR3, as DNA: TGTGCCAGCAGTTCTGAGCGGGAGAATGAGCAGTTCTTC. This encodes CASSSERENEQFF.

The rearrangement uses TRBV15 and TRBJ2-1; D is possibly TRBD2 (6 bases). CDR1 is LNHNV, CDR2 YYDKDF, per germline (reference sequence). The CDR3 extends over 15 amino acids. V was cut by 4 bases and J by 4 bases, with 14 bases left in between. CDR3 coding DNA: TGTGCCACCAGCACCCATCCCGGGACTTACAATGAGCAGTTCTTC. Translation gives CATSTHPGTYNEQFF.

This clone occurred many times. V is TRBV13 and J is TRBJ2-1; D may be TRBD2 (5 bases). The V end lost 6 bases, the J end lost 5 bases, and 17 bases lay between the germline ends. From germline, CDR1 is PRHDT and CDR2 FYEKMQ (reference sequence). The CDR3 totals 15 residues. CDR3 DNA: TGTGCCAGCAGACCTGCGGGTAATTACAACAATGAGCAGTTCTTC. Its protein product is CASRPAGNYNNEQFF.

This clone was detected many times. The rearrangement links TRBV24-1 to TRBJ2-1, with 9 bases identical to TRBD2. Trimming removed 8 bases from V and 9 bases from J; junction bases left unmatched: 10. There are 14 residues in the CDR3. Germline V gene lookup returns CDR1 KGHDR and CDR2 SFDVKD. This chain's CDR3 is CATKSASGNVEQFF. CDR3 nucleotides: TGTGCCACCAAATCGGCTAGCGGGAATGTTGAGCAGTTCTTC.

V is TRBV20-1 and J is TRBJ2-7; D gene uncertain. This CDR3 region has 12 residues. V lost 3 bases, J lost 2 bases, and 8 bases lay in between. Germline V CDR1 and CDR2: DFQATT, SNEGSKA (reference sequence). Here the CDR3 DNA reads TGCAGTGCTAGCTACTCGACCTACGAGCAGTACTTC. Translated, it gives CSASYSTYEQYF.

There are many counts of this clone. The chain employs TRBV6-1 and TRBJ1-6, with D unresolved. The ends were cut back, 6 bases at V and 2 bases at J, with 8 bases in the middle. Germline lookup yields CDR1 MNHNS and CDR2 SASEGT. The CDR3 consists of 14 residues. CDR3 bases: TGTGCCAGCAGCTCCGGGCCCTATAATTCACCCCTCCACTTT. Its translation is CASSSGPYNSPLHF.

The CDR3, as DNA: TGTGCCAGCAGTAGACTAGCGGGAGAGGTAAATGAGCAGTTCTTC. Its translation: CASSRLAGEVNEQFF. The genes are TRBV12-3 or TRBV12-4 and TRBJ2-1, with 12 bases aligning to TRBD2. The CDR3 is 15 residues long. Trimming at V came to 5 bases and at J to 7 bases, leaving 6 bases not matched to a gene.

This clone appeared many times. The rearrangement links TRBV4-2 to TRBJ2-2; TRBD2 agrees at 8 bases. The CDR3 loop spans 17 amino acids. V was pared by 4 bases and J by 4 bases, with 11 bases of the junction left unmatched. The germline V gene encodes CDR1 LGHNA and CDR2 YNFKEQ. The chain's CDR3 is CASSPPVREDSTGELFF. CDR3 nucleotide sequence: TGTGCCAGCAGCCCCCCTGTGCGGGAGGATAGCACCGGGGAGCTGTTTTTT.

The chain joins TRBV7-8 to TRBJ2-7; TRBD1 is a possible D gene (5 bases). Germline CDR1 is SGHVS and CDR2 is FQNEAQ. V lost 6 bases and J 4 bases, leaving 16 bases between the germline ends. This CDR3 has 14 residues. CDR3 DNA sequence: TGTGCCAGCAGTTTATTCAGGGTGGGTTACGAGCAGTACTTC. Its protein product is CASSLFRVGYEQYF.

This clone has ten or more counts. J is TRBJ2-5 and V is TRBV28; no definite D call. Per the germline V gene, CDR1 is MDHEN and CDR2 is SYDVKM. The CDR3 runs to 14 residues. V was pared by 3 bases and J by 4 bases, with 12 bases between. The CDR3 protein is CASSLVPELETQYF. In DNA form, the CDR3 reads TGTGCCAGCAGTTTGGTTCCGGAATTAGAGACCCAGTACTTC. The variable domain in full, completed from reference TRBV28 and TRBJ2-5, reads DVKVTQSSRYLVKRTGEKVFLECVQDMDHENMFWYRQDPGLGLRLIYFSYDVKMKEKGDIPEGYSVSREKKERFSLILESASTNQTSMYLCASSLVPELETQYFGPGTRLLVL.